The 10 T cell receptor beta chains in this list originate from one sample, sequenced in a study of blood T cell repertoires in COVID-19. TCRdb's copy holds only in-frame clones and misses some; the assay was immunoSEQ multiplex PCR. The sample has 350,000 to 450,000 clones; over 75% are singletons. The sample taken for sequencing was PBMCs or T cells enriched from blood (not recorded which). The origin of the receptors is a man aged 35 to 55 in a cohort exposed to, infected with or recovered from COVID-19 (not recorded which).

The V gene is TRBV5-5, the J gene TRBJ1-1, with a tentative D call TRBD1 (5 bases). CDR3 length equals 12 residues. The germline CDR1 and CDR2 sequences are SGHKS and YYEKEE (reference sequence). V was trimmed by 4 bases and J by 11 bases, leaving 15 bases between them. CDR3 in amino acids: CASSPLGGRAFF. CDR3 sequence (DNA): TGTGCCAGCAGCCCCCTGGGGGGTAGGGCTTTCTTT.

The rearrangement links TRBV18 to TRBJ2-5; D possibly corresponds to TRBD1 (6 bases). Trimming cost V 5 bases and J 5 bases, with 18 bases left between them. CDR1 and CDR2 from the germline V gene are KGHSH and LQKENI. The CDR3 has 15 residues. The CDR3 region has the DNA TGTGCCAGCTCATCCCGGACAGTTCGTAGTGAGACCCAGTACTTC. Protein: CASSSRTVRSETQYF. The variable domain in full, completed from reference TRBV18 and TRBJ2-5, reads NAGVMQNPRHLVRRRGQEARLRCSPMKGHSHVYWYRQLPEEGLKFMVYLQKENIIDESGMPKERFSAEFPKEGPSILRIQQVVRGDSAAYFCASSSRTVRSETQYFGPGTRLLVL.

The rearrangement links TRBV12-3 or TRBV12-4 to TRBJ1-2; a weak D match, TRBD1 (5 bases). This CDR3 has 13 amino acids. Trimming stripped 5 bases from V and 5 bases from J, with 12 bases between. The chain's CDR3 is CASSQQGGYGYTF. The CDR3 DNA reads TGTGCCAGCAGTCAGCAGGGAGGGTATGGCTACACCTTC.

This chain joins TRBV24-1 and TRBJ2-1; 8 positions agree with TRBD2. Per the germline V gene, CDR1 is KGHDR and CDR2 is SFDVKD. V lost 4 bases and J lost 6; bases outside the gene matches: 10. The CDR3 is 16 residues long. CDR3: CATSDKREGLGNEQFF. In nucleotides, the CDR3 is TGTGCCACCAGTGACAAACGGGAGGGCCTTGGCAATGAGCAGTTCTTC.

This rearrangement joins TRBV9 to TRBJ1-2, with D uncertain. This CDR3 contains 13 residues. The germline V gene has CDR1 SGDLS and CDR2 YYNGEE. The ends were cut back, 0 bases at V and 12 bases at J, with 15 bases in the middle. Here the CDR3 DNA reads TGTGCCAGCAGCGTAGCCGAGGCTTTAACGAACACCTTC. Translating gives CASSVAEALTNTF.

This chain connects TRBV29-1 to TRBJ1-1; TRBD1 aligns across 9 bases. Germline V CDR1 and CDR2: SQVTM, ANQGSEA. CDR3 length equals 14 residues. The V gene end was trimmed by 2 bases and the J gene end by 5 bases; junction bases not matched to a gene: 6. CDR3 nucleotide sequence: TGCAGCGTTGAACTTAACAGGGGGCCTACTGAAGCTTTCTTT. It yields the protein CSVELNRGPTEAFF.

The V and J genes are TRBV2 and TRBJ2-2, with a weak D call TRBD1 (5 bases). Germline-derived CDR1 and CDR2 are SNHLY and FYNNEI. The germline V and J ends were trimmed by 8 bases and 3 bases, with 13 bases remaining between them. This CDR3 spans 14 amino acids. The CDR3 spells CASDRAQDTGELFF. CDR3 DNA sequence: TGTGCCAGCGATAGGGCACAGGACACCGGGGAGCTGTTTTTT.

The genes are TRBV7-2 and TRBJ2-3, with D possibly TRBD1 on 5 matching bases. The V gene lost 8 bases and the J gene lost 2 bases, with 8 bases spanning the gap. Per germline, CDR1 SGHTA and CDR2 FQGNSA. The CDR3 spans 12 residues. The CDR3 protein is CASGAFTDTQYF. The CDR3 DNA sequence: TGTGCCAGCGGGGCTTTCACAGATACGCAGTATTTT. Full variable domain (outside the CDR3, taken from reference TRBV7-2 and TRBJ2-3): GAGVSQSPSNKVTEKGKDVELRCDPISGHTALYWYRQSLGQGLEFLIYFQGNSAPDKSGLPSDRFSAERTGGSVSTLTIQRTQQEDSAVYLCASGAFTDTQYFGPGTRLTVL.

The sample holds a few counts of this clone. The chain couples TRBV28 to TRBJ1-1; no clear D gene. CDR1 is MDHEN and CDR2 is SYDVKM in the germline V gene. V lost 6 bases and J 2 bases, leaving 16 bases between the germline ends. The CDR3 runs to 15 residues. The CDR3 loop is CASRPTTLPNTEAFF. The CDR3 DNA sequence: TGTGCCAGCAGACCAACAACCCTGCCCAACACTGAAGCTTTCTTT.

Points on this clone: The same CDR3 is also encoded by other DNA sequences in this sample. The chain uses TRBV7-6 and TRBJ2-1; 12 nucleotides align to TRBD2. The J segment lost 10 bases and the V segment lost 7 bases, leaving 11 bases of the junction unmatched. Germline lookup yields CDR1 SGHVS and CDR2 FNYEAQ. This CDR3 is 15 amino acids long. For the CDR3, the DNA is TGTGCCAGCACCTCCGGGACTAGCGGGTCCGGGGAGCAGTTCTTC. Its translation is CASTSGTSGSGEQFF.